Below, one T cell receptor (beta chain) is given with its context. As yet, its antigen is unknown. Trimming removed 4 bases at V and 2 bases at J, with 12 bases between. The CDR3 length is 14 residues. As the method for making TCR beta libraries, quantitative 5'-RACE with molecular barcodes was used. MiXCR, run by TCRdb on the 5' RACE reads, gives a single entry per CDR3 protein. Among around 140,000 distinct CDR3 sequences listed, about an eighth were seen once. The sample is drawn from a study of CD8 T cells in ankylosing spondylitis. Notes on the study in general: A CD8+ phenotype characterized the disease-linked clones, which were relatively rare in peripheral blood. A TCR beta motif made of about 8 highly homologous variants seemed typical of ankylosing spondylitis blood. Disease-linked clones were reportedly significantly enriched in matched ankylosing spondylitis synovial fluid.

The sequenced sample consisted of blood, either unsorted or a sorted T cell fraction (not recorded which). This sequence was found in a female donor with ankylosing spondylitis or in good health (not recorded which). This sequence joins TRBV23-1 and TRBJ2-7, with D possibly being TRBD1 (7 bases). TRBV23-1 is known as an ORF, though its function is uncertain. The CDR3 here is CASSPRDSTYEQYF. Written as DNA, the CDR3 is TGCGCCAGCAGTCCGCGGGACAGTACCTACGAGCAGTACTTC.